This T cell receptor beta chain was identified in a study of blood T cell repertoires in COVID-19. For the study at large: PBMCs, B-cell-depleted T cells, or T cells provided the cDNA or gDNA that made up the material.

Methods used by the authors: Reference gene primer amplification gave estimated nucleated cell counts. Only in-frame clones appear in the TCRdb table, and some are missing; sequencing was by immunoSEQ multiplex PCR. V and J calls and clone size are given by that table; D and trimming were obtained from the DNA. The data hold about 100,000 clones, with approximately 80% observed a single time. The V segment lost 7 bases and the J segment 5 bases; nucleotides outside the gene matches: 7. The CDR3 runs to 13 residues. This sequence joins TRBV12-3 or TRBV12-4 and TRBJ2-7; 8 positions agree with TRBD1. This clonotype originated in a man aged 50 to 59 with active or convalescent COVID-19. The sample consisted of peripheral blood. The CDR3 DNA reads TGTGCCAGCAATATGGACAGGGAAAACGAGCAGTACTTC. Protein sequence: CASNMDRENEQYF.